This note documents a single TCR beta chain sequence. The data derive from a study of blood T cell repertoires in COVID-19. Study-wide context: Acute and convalescent COVID-19 specimens originated in the United States, Italy and Spain. From T cells, B-cell-depleted T cells, or PBMCs came the material, which was cDNA or gDNA.

Germline lookup yields CDR1 SGDLS and CDR2 YYNGEE. This CDR3 contains 16 residues. V shed 0 bases and J 8 bases; nucleotides not matched to a gene: 8. Original handling: From reference gene primer amplification, estimates of nucleated cell counts were derived. Repertoires were generated with immunoSEQ multiplex PCR, while TCRdb's copy carries only in-frame clones and drops some. The V and J calls and clone size were taken over from that table, and D and trimming were inferred from the DNA. The sample lists 95,000 or so clones, less than 90% occurring once. The chain couples TRBV9 to TRBJ1-4; 9 positions agree with TRBD1. Material for sequencing was peripheral blood. This TCR derives from a man older than 75 with active or convalescent COVID-19. The CDR3 here is CASSVGSGTGLEKLFF. The CDR3 nucleotides read TGTGCCAGCAGCGTAGGCTCCGGGACAGGGTTGGAAAAACTGTTTTTT.